The clone carrying this TCR beta chain was recorded only once. Using a J-beta primer mix together with a sample-barcoded 5' primer, a second PCR was run for 7 to 11 cycles. MiXCR, applied by TCRdb to the 5' RACE reads, yields one record per CDR3 protein. Seen here are about 720,000 distinct CDR3 sequences, about 20% observed once, and the top ten hold 22%. CDR3 length equals 11 residues. V was pared by 3 bases and J by 2 bases, with 5 bases between. In germline, CDR1 is DFQATT, CDR2 SNEGSKA (reference sequence). These data originate in a study of blood T cells in healthy people across ages. The clonotype comes from a man between 65 and 85 years old in good health. The chain joins TRBV20-1 to TRBJ2-7; D is uncertain. Sequenced sample: blood. The CDR3 reads CSASLTYEQYF. The CDR3 coding sequence is TGCAGTGCTAGCCTGACCTACGAGCAGTACTTC.